This is a list of T cell receptor beta chains from one sample in a study of T cells in Graves' hyperthyroidism and ophthalmopathy. TCRdb used MiXCR to reprocess the multiplex PCR reads, holding one entry per CDR3 protein. The sample has about 200,000 distinct CDR3 sequences; around 19% are singletons. What was sequenced was blood. These receptors came from a middle-aged man with Graves' hyperthyroidism. Each CDR3 is given with its conserved first and last residue. A D gene is named only where the DNA matches it firmly. Clone size is not always given. Where it is, it says once, few, many or a class for expanded clones.

d_call,clone_size,v_call,j_call,cdr3_aa,cdr3_nt
TRBD2,many,TRBV6-2/TRBV6-3,TRBJ2-1,CASSFSGDYNEQFF,TGTGCCAGCAGTTTTAGCGGGGACTACAATGAGCAGTTCTTC
TRBD1,many,TRBV11-2,TRBJ2-3,CASSPRQGWADTQYF,TGTGCCAGCAGCCCGCGACAGGGTTGGGCAGATACGCAGTATTTT
NA,many,TRBV20-1,TRBJ2-5,CSASRDSAQETQYF,TGCAGTGCCAGTCGGGACTCCGCCCAAGAGACCCAGTACTTC
NA,many,TRBV6-1,TRBJ2-1,CASSAAPGLYNEQFF,TGTGCCAGCAGTGCAGCTCCCGGACTTTACAATGAGCAGTTCTTC
NA,NA,TRBV19,TRBJ2-7,CASSIGTAPRRYF,TGTGCCAGTAGTATAGGGACGGCGCCTAGGCGGTACTTC
TRBD1,many,TRBV7-2,TRBJ1-2,CASSTTGFDGYTF,TGTGCCAGCAGCACGACAGGGTTTGATGGCTACACCTTC
TRBD1,many,TRBV5-1,TRBJ2-1,CASGQGAKNEQFF,TGCGCCAGCGGGCAGGGGGCAAAAAATGAGCAGTTCTTC
NA,many,TRBV28,TRBJ2-5,CASSIYQETQYF,TGTGCCAGCAGTATCTACCAAGAGACCCAGTACTTC
NA,many,TRBV7-9,TRBJ2-5,CASSLVGGVETQYF,TGTGCCAGCAGCTTAGTGGGCGGCGTAGAGACCCAGTACTTC
TRBD1,many,TRBV5-1,TRBJ2-7,CASSISSGGDLYEQYF,TGCGCCAGCAGCATCTCTTCAGGGGGCGACCTATACGAGCAGTACTTC
NA,few,TRBV6-5,TRBJ1-6,CASSYVPGDSPLHF,TGTGCCAGCAGTTACGTGCCAGGGGATTCACCCCTCCACTTT
TRBD2,many,TRBV20-1,TRBJ2-7,CSASGLAGSSYEQYF,TGCAGTGCTTCTGGACTAGCGGGGAGCTCCTACGAGCAGTACTTC
NA,NA,TRBV7-9,TRBJ2-3,CASSFQGSTDTQYF,TGTGCCAGCAGCTTCCAGGGGAGCACAGATACGCAGTATTTT
NA,NA,TRBV30,TRBJ2-7,CAWSSGFEQYF,TGTGCCTGGAGTTCGGGGTTCGAGCAGTACTTC
NA,many,TRBV2,TRBJ1-4,CASRTEGHPNEKLFF,TGTGCCAGCAGGACGGAGGGACACCCTAATGAAAAACTGTTTTTT
TRBD1,many,TRBV7-9,TRBJ1-6,CASSIQGGNSPLHF,TGTGCCAGCAGCATACAGGGGGGTAATTCACCCCTCCACTTT
TRBD2,many,TRBV20-1,TRBJ2-3,CSAAAGGTSTDTQYF,TGCAGTGCGGCAGCGGGGGGTACTAGCACAGATACGCAGTATTTT
NA,NA,TRBV29-1,TRBJ2-3,CSVEWRAGDTQYF,TGCAGCGTTGAATGGAGGGCGGGGGATACGCAGTATTTT
TRBD1,NA,TRBV2,TRBJ2-2,CACSEARQGVTGELFF,TGTGCCTGCAGTGAAGCGCGACAGGGAGTTACCGGGGAGCTGTTTTTT
TRBD2,NA,TRBV7-2,TRBJ2-7,CASSLRLAGGISYEQYF,TGTGCCAGCAGCTTAAGACTAGCGGGGGGGATAAGTTACGAGCAGTACTTC
TRBD1,many,TRBV12-3/TRBV12-4,TRBJ2-7,CASSLWDRGSYEQYF,TGTGCCAGCAGTTTGTGGGACAGGGGCTCCTACGAGCAGTACTTC
TRBD1,many,TRBV30,TRBJ2-2,CAWSWTGEGGELFF,TGTGCCTGGAGTTGGACAGGAGAGGGCGGGGAGCTGTTTTTT
NA,many,TRBV12-3/TRBV12-4,TRBJ1-5,CASRQGSNQPQHF,TGTGCCAGCAGACAGGGTAGCAATCAGCCCCAGCATTTT
NA,few,TRBV5-1,TRBJ2-1,CASSHVGGDEQFF,TGCGCCAGCAGCCACGTTGGGGGCGATGAGCAGTTCTTC
NA,NA,TRBV6-1,TRBJ1-2,CASRHRDGYTF,TGTGCCAGCAGACACAGGGATGGCTACACCTTC
NA,NA,TRBV12-3/TRBV12-4,TRBJ2-4,CASSTHGGNIQYF,TGTGCCAGCAGTACGCACGGCGGGAACATTCAGTACTTC
TRBD2,many,TRBV2,TRBJ2-2,CASSPSLAGTGELFF,TGTGCCAGCAGTCCCTCTTTAGCGGGCACCGGGGAGCTGTTTTTT
NA,many,TRBV2,TRBJ1-1,CASSEETGAEAFF,TGTGCCAGCAGTGAAGAGACAGGTGCCGAAGCTTTCTTT
NA,many,TRBV12-3/TRBV12-4,TRBJ1-1,CASSFFSEAFF,TGTGCCAGCAGTTTTTTCAGTGAAGCTTTCTTT
NA,many,TRBV7-9,TRBJ2-3,CASSSLSGFIQPDTQYF,TGTGCCAGCAGCTCGCTCTCAGGGTTTATCCAGCCAGATACGCAGTATTTT
NA,many,TRBV24-1,TRBJ2-7,CATRDGNEQYF,TGTGCCACCAGGGACGGAAACGAGCAGTACTTC
NA,many,TRBV3-1,TRBJ1-1,CASSQDQDTEAFF,TGTGCCAGCAGCCAAGACCAGGACACTGAAGCTTTCTTT
TRBD1,NA,TRBV28,TRBJ2-2,CASSTPTGELLF,TGTGCCAGCAGTACCCCGACAGGGGAGCTGCTTTTT
NA,many,TRBV24-1,TRBJ1-5,CATSDLSGQPQHF,TGTGCCACCAGTGATTTGTCAGGTCAGCCCCAGCATTTT
TRBD1,many,TRBV11-2,TRBJ1-2,CASSFRDRGRVNYGYTF,TGTGCCAGCAGCTTCCGGGACAGGGGTCGGGTTAACTATGGCTACACCTTC
NA,few,TRBV20-1,TRBJ2-7,CSAKNVGGGVYEQYF,TGCAGTGCTAAAAATGTTGGTGGAGGGGTATACGAGCAGTACTTC
TRBD1,many,TRBV7-2,TRBJ1-2,CASSTGDGYTF,TGTGCCAGCAGCACAGGGGATGGCTACACCTTC
NA,NA,TRBV2,TRBJ1-2,CASSAGQTAGYGYAF,TGTGCCAGCAGTGCCGGACAGACAGCGGGCTATGGCTACGCCTTC
NA,few,TRBV9,TRBJ1-1,CASSRDPMLDAEAFF,TGTGCCAGCAGCAGGGACCCGATGTTGGACGCTGAAGCTTTCTTT
NA,few,TRBV7-2,TRBJ2-1,CASEDRKGGNEQFF,TGTGCCAGTGAAGACCGCAAAGGGGGCAATGAGCAGTTCTTC
NA,many,TRBV5-1,TRBJ1-1,CASSFTRLNTEAFF,TGCGCCAGCAGCTTCACAAGGTTGAACACTGAAGCTTTCTTT
TRBD2,NA,TRBV20-1,TRBJ2-1,CSASSGVTGNEQFF,TGCAGTGCTAGTAGCGGGGTTACTGGTAATGAGCAGTTCTTC
TRBD2,many,TRBV3-1,TRBJ2-7,CASSQGTSDEQYF,TGTGCCAGCAGCCAAGGGACTAGCGACGAGCAGTACTTC
NA,many,TRBV30,TRBJ1-5,CAWSPGEQPQHF,TGTGCCTGGAGTCCGGGGGAGCAGCCCCAGCATTTT
TRBD2,NA,TRBV7-2,TRBJ2-1,CASSPQRGTSNEQFF,TGTGCCAGCAGCCCACAGCGGGGGACCTCCAATGAGCAGTTCTTC
TRBD1,NA,TRBV19,TRBJ1-1,CASRGPPNTEAFF,TGTGCCAGCAGGGGGCCGCCGAACACTGAAGCTTTCTTT
NA,many,TRBV28,TRBJ1-4,CASSSPGPIPTNEKLFF,TGTGCCAGCAGTTCACCGGGCCCGATCCCAACTAATGAAAAACTGTTTTTT
NA,many,TRBV5-1,TRBJ2-5,CASSLDSQETQYF,TGCGCCAGCAGCTTGGACAGCCAAGAGACCCAGTACTTC
TRBD1,many,TRBV6-6,TRBJ2-7,CASSYSKQGDSWDEQYF,TGTGCCAGCAGTTACTCGAAACAGGGGGATAGCTGGGACGAGCAGTACTTC
NA,many,TRBV20-1,TRBJ1-4,CSASVSQGEKLFF,TGCAGTGCTAGTGTCTCCCAGGGAGAAAAACTGTTTTTT
TRBD1,few,TRBV6-1,TRBJ2-7,CASSLRGFDYEQYF,TGTGCCAGCAGTCTCAGGGGGTTCGACTACGAGCAGTACTTC
TRBD1,many,TRBV12-3/TRBV12-4,TRBJ1-6,CASSSQGKSPLHF,TGTGCCAGCAGTTCACAGGGGAAGTCACCCCTCCACTTT
TRBD2,NA,TRBV20-1,TRBJ2-7,CSARKRAGLAGRTFYEQYF,TGCAGTGCTAGGAAACGGGCAGGCCTAGCGGGCCGGACCTTCTACGAGCAGTACTTC
NA,many,TRBV28,TRBJ2-7,CASTRVSLIPYEQYF,TGTGCCAGCACCCGAGTGTCTTTGATCCCCTACGAGCAGTACTTC
TRBD1,many,TRBV30,TRBJ1-6,CAWSRDRGYSPLHF,TGTGCCTGGAGTCGGGACAGGGGTTATTCACCCCTCCACTTT
TRBD2,many,TRBV9,TRBJ2-7,CASSTGGDGGGTNEQYF,TGTGCCAGCAGCACTGGTGGGGACGGCGGGGGGACGAACGAGCAGTACTTC
TRBD1,NA,TRBV7-9,TRBJ2-1,CASSFRDRGYDEQFF,TGTGCCAGCAGCTTCCGGGACAGGGGGTACGATGAGCAGTTCTTC
TRBD2,NA,TRBV12-3/TRBV12-4,TRBJ2-2,CASSPGAGGTGELFF,TGTGCCAGCAGTCCCGGGGCGGGGGGCACCGGGGAGCTGTTTTTT
TRBD1,many,TRBV7-8,TRBJ1-4,CASSRTGFRKEEKLFF,TGTGCCAGCAGCCGGACAGGATTTCGAAAAGAGGAAAAACTGTTTTTT
NA,NA,TRBV7-9,TRBJ1-4,CASRRGDYEKLFF,TGTGCCAGCAGGCGAGGGGATTATGAAAAACTGTTTTTT